This is a list of T cell receptor beta chains from one sample in a study of Ad26.COV2.S vaccination and SARS-CoV-2 variants. Data came from immunoSEQ multiplex PCR; TCRdb stores just in-frame clones and leaves some out. This table has 300,000 to 400,000 clones, more than 75% appearing once. The input for sequencing was peripheral blood, taken in a trial of Ad26.COV2.S vaccine versus placebo. All receptors derive from a person aged 18 to 59 who received the Ad26.COV2.S COVID-19 vaccine or a placebo. Both conserved end residues are part of each CDR3. A D gene is named only where the DNA matches it firmly. Not every row has a clone size; where given, it reads once, few, many or a size class.

NA | NA | TRBJ2-3 | TRBV11-2 | TGTGCCAGCAGCTTAGTGGGTCGAGCAGATACGCAGTATTTT | CASSLVGRADTQYF
NA | NA | TRBJ2-5 | TRBV14 | TGTGCCAGCAGCCACCCGACAGGAGTGCAAGAGACCCAGTACTTC | CASSHPTGVQETQYF
NA | NA | TRBJ2-7 | TRBV19 | TGTGCCAGTAGTACCGGGGAGGCCAGCTCCTACGAGCAGTACTTC | CASSTGEASSYEQYF
NA | TRBD1 | TRBJ2-3 | TRBV5-1 | TGCGCCAGCAGCAGACAGGGAATTATCACAGATACGCAGTATTTT | CASSRQGIITDTQYF
NA | NA | TRBJ2-7 | TRBV19 | TGTGCCAGTAGTAAACAGGGATGGGGCGAGCAGTACTTC | CASSKQGWGEQYF
NA | NA | TRBJ1-5 | TRBV28 | TGTGCCAGCAGTTTCCATGAAGGGTATCAGCCCCAGCATTTT | CASSFHEGYQPQHF
once | TRBD1 | TRBJ1-5 | TRBV30 | TGTGCCTGGAGCCAGGGGACAGCCGCAAGCAATCAGCCCCAGCATTTT | CAWSQGTAASNQPQHF
NA | NA | TRBJ2-5 | TRBV7-9 | TGTGCCAGCAGCCCCGCGGAGCGGGTTCGCGAGACCCAGTACTTC | CASSPAERVRETQYF
NA | NA | TRBJ1-1 | TRBV29-1 | TGCAGCGTTGACGGGGCAGAGAACACTGAAGCTTTCTTT | CSVDGAENTEAFF
NA | TRBD1 | TRBJ2-7 | TRBV13 | TGTGCCAGCAGCGGCCGGGACAGGGCGGACCTCTCCTACGAGCAGTACTTC | CASSGRDRADLSYEQYF
NA | NA | TRBJ1-2 | TRBV6-6 | TGTGCCAGCAAAGGCCCATCCGTCGGCTACACCTTC | CASKGPSVGYTF
NA | TRBD1 | TRBJ1-6 | TRBV3-1/TRBV3-2 | TGTGCCAGCAGCCAGGGGACAGATAATTCACCCCTCCACTTT | CASSQGTDNSPLHF
NA | TRBD2 | TRBJ2-7 | TRBV5-1 | TGCGCCAGCAGCTTGTCGGCTAGCGGAACCTACGAGCAGTACTTC | CASSLSASGTYEQYF
NA | TRBD2 | TRBJ2-3 | TRBV6-2/TRBV6-3 | TGTGCCAGCAGCCAGCGGGGGGGCAATACGCAGTATTTT | CASSQRGGNTQYF
NA | TRBD1 | TRBJ1-6 | TRBV5-1 | TGCGCCAGCAGCTTGGCGGGGGACAGCAATTCACCCCTCCACTTT | CASSLAGDSNSPLHF
NA | NA | TRBJ1-2 | TRBV12-5 | TGTGCTAGTGGTTTACCCAGGGTTAGGGAGGGCTACACCTTC | CASGLPRVREGYTF
NA | NA | TRBJ1-1 | TRBV5-4 | TGTGCCAGCAGTCCCGGACTCTTGACTGAAGCTTTCTTT | CASSPGLLTEAFF
NA | NA | TRBJ1-2 | TRBV7-6 | TGTGCCAGCAGCTTAGGACTAATCAAGGGGAACTATGGCTACACCTTC | CASSLGLIKGNYGYTF
NA | NA | TRBJ2-1 | TRBV11-3 | TGTGCCAGCAGCCAAGACAGCCACAATGAGCAGTTCTTC | CASSQDSHNEQFF
NA | NA | TRBJ1-3 | TRBV7-6 | TGTGCCAGCAGTCCGGGCCCAGACTCTGGAAACACCATATATTTT | CASSPGPDSGNTIYF
NA | TRBD1 | TRBJ1-1 | TRBV20-1 | TGCAGTGCTAGTAGGGGTGGGACAGGACCCACTGAAGCTTTCTTT | CSASRGGTGPTEAFF
NA | NA | TRBJ1-2 | TRBV14 | TGTGCCAGCAGCCATGGATCCCCCTATGGCTACACCTTC | CASSHGSPYGYTF
NA | NA | TRBJ2-1 | TRBV3-1/TRBV3-2 | TGTGCCAGCAGCCCCCCTGAGGGGGAGTTCTACAATGAGCAGTTCTTC | CASSPPEGEFYNEQFF
NA | NA | TRBJ1-3 | TRBV11-2 | TGTGCCAGCAGCTTAGTGAGGGGAAACACCATATATTTT | CASSLVRGNTIYF
NA | NA | TRBJ1-4 | TRBV9 | TGTGCCAGCAGCAAGGACGGACGCAATGAAAAACTGTTTTTT | CASSKDGRNEKLFF
NA | NA | TRBJ1-5 | TRBV28 | TGTGCCAGCAGTTTATTAGGTGGAGGTAGCAATCAGCCCCAGCATTTT | CASSLLGGGSNQPQHF
NA | NA | TRBJ1-5 | TRBV4-2 | TGTGCCAGCAGCCACCCCGGGCCCGATCTGAATAGCAATCAGCCCCAGCATTTT | CASSHPGPDLNSNQPQHF
NA | NA | TRBJ1-1 | TRBV5-4 | TGTGCCAGCAGCTTGGACGTCAGGGCTTTTGGGTTGAACACTGAAGCTTTCTTT | CASSLDVRAFGLNTEAFF
NA | TRBD1 | TRBJ1-6 | TRBV9 | TGTGCCAGCAGCGTACTGGGACAGGAGAATTCACCCCTCCACTTT | CASSVLGQENSPLHF
NA | NA | TRBJ1-2 | TRBV14 | TGTGCCAGCAGCCAAGTGAGACAGGCCTATGGCTACACCTTC | CASSQVRQAYGYTF
NA | NA | TRBJ2-2 | TRBV6-1 | TGTGCCAGCAGTGATCTCACGGCAGGAGACACCGGGGAGCTGTTTTTT | CASSDLTAGDTGELFF
once | TRBD1 | TRBJ1-1 | TRBV18 | TGTGCCAGCTCACCACCCGGACAGGCGCCAGATGAAGCTTTCTTT | CASSPPGQAPDEAFF
NA | TRBD1 | TRBJ2-7 | TRBV6-2/TRBV6-3 | TGTGCCAGCAGTTACGGGGGACAGGGTTACGAGCAGTACTTC | CASSYGGQGYEQYF
NA | TRBD2 | TRBJ2-3 | TRBV10-3 | TGTGCCATCAGGGTTAGCGGGGCTAGCACAGATACGCAGTATTTT | CAIRVSGASTDTQYF
NA | NA | TRBJ1-5 | TRBV3-1/TRBV3-2 | TGTGCCAGCAGCCCCCACCCACCGGGGGGCGATGGCAATCAGCCCCAGCATTTT | CASSPHPPGGDGNQPQHF
NA | NA | TRBJ2-7 | TRBV18 | TGTGCCAGCTCACCACCGGGGGGCCGGGAGCAGTACTTC | CASSPPGGREQYF
NA | NA | TRBJ2-7 | TRBV4-2 | TGTGCCAGCAGCCAAGAGGTGACAGCGTACGAGCAGTACTTC | CASSQEVTAYEQYF
once | NA | TRBJ2-7 | TRBV13 | TGTGCCAGCAGCTCCGCAAACACGGACGAGCAGTACTTC | CASSSANTDEQYF
NA | NA | TRBJ2-5 | TRBV6-1 | TGTGCCAGCAGTGAAGTGGAGGGACGGACTGCCCAGTACTTC | CASSEVEGRTAQYF
NA | NA | TRBJ1-5 | TRBV4-1 | TGCGCCAGCAGCCAAGAAGTCTCGGGAGGTCAGCCCCAGCATTTT | CASSQEVSGGQPQHF
NA | NA | TRBJ1-5 | TRBV15 | TGTGCCACCAGCAGACCCGGAGAGCAATCAGCGACCCAGCATTTT | CATSRPGEQSATQHF
NA | TRBD1 | TRBJ2-7 | TRBV10-3 | TGTGCCATCAGTGACCCGGGACAGGGAAGCGCCTACGAGCAGTACTTC | CAISDPGQGSAYEQYF
few | NA | TRBJ1-5 | TRBV5-6 | TGTGCCAGCAGCTTGCAACGGGTGCGGCAGCCCCAGCATTTT | CASSLQRVRQPQHF
NA | NA | TRBJ1-5 | TRBV6-5 | TGTGCCAGCAGTTCTACCCGGGACACCCGTCTGTCCCAGCATTTT | CASSSTRDTRLSQHF
NA | TRBD1 | TRBJ1-5 | TRBV19 | TGTGCCAGTAGTATCGAAGAGACAGGGGGGAATCAGCCCCAGCATTTT | CASSIEETGGNQPQHF
once | NA | TRBJ2-2 | TRBV12-3/TRBV12-4 | TGTGCCAGCAGTCCGAACACCGGGGAGCTGTTTTTT | CASSPNTGELFF
NA | NA | TRBJ2-3 | TRBV19 | TGTGCCAGTAGTTCGGGGGACCCTAGCACAGATACGCAGTATTTT | CASSSGDPSTDTQYF
NA | TRBD2 | TRBJ2-2 | TRBV7-8 | TGTGCCAGCAGTCACGGGGGGGGCACCGGGGAGCTGTTTTTT | CASSHGGGTGELFF
NA | NA | TRBJ1-1 | TRBV4-2 | TGTGCCAGCAGCACCCGACAGGAGGTTTTCTTT | CASSTRQEVFF